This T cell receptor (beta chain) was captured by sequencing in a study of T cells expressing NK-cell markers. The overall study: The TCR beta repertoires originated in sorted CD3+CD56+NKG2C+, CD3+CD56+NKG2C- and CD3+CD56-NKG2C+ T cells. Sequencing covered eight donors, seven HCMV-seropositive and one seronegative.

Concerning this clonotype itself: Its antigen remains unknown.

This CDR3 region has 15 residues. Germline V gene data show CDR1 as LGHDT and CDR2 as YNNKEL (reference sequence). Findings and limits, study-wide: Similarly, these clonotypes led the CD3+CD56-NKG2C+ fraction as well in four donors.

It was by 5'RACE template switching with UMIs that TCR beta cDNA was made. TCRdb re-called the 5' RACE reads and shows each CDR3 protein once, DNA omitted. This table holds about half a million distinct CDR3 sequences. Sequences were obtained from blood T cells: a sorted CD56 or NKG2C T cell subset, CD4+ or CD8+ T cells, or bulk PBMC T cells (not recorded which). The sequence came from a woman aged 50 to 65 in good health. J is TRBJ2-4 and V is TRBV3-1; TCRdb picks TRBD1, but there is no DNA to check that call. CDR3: CASSQDQRGQNIQYF. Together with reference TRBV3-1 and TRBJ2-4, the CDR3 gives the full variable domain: DTAVSQTPKYLVTQMGNDKSIKCEQNLGHDTMYWYKQDSKKFLKIMFSYNNKELIINETVPNRFSPKSPDKAHLNLHINSLELGDSAVYFCASSQDQRGQNIQYFGAGTRLSVL.